This record covers a single TCR beta chain. This specimen comes from a study of blood T cell repertoires in COVID-19. On the study more broadly: Italy, Spain and the United States were the sources of the convalescent and acute COVID-19 samples. In each case, the material was cDNA or gDNA derived from T cells, B-cell-depleted T cells, or PBMCs.

The CDR3 is made up of 11 amino acids. V shed 11 bases and J 8 bases; nucleotides not matched to a gene: 7. Authors' processing steps: Amplification from reference gene primers served as the basis for estimated nucleated cell counts. Generated by immunoSEQ multiplex PCR, the TCRdb table keeps only in-frame clones and is missing some. V and J calls plus clone size are reproduced from that table; the DNA served to infer D and trimming. The sample carries under 300,000 clones, around 79% recorded once. The genes are TRBV12-3 or TRBV12-4 and TRBJ1-2; 8 bases align to TRBD1. The sequence was collected from a woman of 80 years or more with acute or convalescent COVID-19. The sample comprised peripheral blood. The CDR3 loop is CALRTGYGYTF. DNA for the CDR3: TGTGCCTTGCGGACAGGGTACGGCTACACCTTC.